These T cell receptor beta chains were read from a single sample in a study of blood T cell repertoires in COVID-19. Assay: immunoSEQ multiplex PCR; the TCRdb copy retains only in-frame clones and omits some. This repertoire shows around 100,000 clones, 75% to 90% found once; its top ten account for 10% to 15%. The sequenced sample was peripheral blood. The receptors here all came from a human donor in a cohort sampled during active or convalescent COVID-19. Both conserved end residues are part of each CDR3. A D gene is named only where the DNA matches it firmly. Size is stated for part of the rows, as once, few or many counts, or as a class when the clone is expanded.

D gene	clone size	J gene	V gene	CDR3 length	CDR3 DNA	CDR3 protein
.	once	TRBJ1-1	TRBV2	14	TGTGCCAGCTCCCCACAGCTACTGAACACTGAAGCTTTCTTT	CASSPQLLNTEAFF
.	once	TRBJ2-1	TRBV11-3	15	TGTGCCAGCAGCTTTCGTGGGACTGAACCCAATGAGCAGTTCTTC	CASSFRGTEPNEQFF
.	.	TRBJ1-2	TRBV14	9	TGTGCCAGCGGACAGAGTAAGGGCTTC	CASGQSKGF
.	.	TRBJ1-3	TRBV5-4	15	TGTGCCAGCAGCTTGGACAGGGCCTCTGGAAACACCATATATTTT	CASSLDRASGNTIYF
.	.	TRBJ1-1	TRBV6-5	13	TGTGCCAGCAGCCTCGGGATGAACACTGAAGCTTTCTTT	CASSLGMNTEAFF
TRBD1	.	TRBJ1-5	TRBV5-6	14	TGTGCCAGCAGCCGACAGGGGGTAGGTCAGCCCCAGCATTTT	CASSRQGVGQPQHF
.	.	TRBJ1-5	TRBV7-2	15	TGTGCCAGCAGCTCCGTTTGGGGCAGTGGTCAGCCCCAGCATTTT	CASSSVWGSGQPQHF
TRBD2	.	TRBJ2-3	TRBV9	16	TGTGCCAGCAACGAACTAGCGGGGGCCGGCACAGATACGCAGTATTTT	CASNELAGAGTDTQYF
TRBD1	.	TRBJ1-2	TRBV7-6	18	TGTGCCAGCAGCCGGGGTGTGACAGGGATAAGTCCTGCCTATGGCTACACCTTC	CASSRGVTGISPAYGYTF
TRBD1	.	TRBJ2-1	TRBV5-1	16	TGCGCCAGCAGCTTGGAACCGGGACAGCTTTACAATGAGCAGTTCTTC	CASSLEPGQLYNEQFF
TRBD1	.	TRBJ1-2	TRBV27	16	TGTGCCAGCAGTCCGGACAGGGAAAGGAGGGCCTATGGCTACACCTTC	CASSPDRERRAYGYTF
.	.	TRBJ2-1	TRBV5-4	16	TGTGCCAGCAGCTTGTACGGGTGGTACTCCTACAATGAGCAGTTCTTC	CASSLYGWYSYNEQFF
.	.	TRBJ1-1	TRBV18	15	TGTGCCAGCTCACCCAGTCCGGGGTTGAACACTGAAGCTTTCTTT	CASSPSPGLNTEAFF
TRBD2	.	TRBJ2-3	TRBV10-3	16	TGTGCCATCAGTGAGTCGAGGGACTATGGGGCAGATACGCAGTATTTT	CAISESRDYGADTQYF
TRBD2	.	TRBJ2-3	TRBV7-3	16	TGTGCCAGCAGCCAAAGGGTAGCGGGGGGACCAGATACGCAGTATTTT	CASSQRVAGGPDTQYF
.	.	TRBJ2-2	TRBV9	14	TGTGCCAGCAGCATCCTACAGGGAACCGGGGAGCTGTTTTTT	CASSILQGTGELFF